This T cell receptor (beta chain) originates from a study of blood T cell repertoires in COVID-19 (dated by TCRdb to about 2020). Looking at the study overall: The collaborator samples originated in the United States, Italy and Spain and spanned the acute and convalescent phases of COVID-19. A freely available public database, intended as a resource for researchers studying the immune response to SARS-CoV-2, is where the repertoires were released. The samples were drawn from the first 160 participants of the ongoing ImmuneRACE study and from 1,254 subjects provided by 6 global collaborators. Subjects who had been exposed to COVID-19, were actively infected with it, or had recovered from it provided the deeply sampled blood TCRbeta repertoires that made up the dataset. The material from the prospective study consisted of cDNA or gDNA derived from T cells, B-cell-depleted T cells, or PBMCs. Where HLA class I and class II types were available, the types were taken from metadata supplied by the sample provider, not from assay-based typing. Sample metadata almost always included a de-identified subject ID, COVID-19 status, age in years and sex. The study at large found these results: Clinical and demographic metadata were provided uncurated, with the amount varying by source and participant.

V is cut back by 2 bases and J by 4 bases, with 8 bases in the junction unmatched. CDR1 LGHDT and CDR2 YNNKEL are derived from the germline V gene (reference sequence). Counted from cysteine to phenylalanine, this CDR3 has 16 amino acids. Only the CDR3 portion is preserved as DNA: 48 bases, with reading frame beginning at the first base. The immunoSEQ Assay, a bias-controlled multiplex PCR, was used to amplify TCRbeta CDR3 regions from genomic DNA. From the authors' description of their analysis: Within the assay, amplification of reference gene primers was used to estimate how many nucleated cells each sample contained. To quantify the absolute abundance of each unique TCRbeta CDR3 rearrangement, sequence reads were collapsed and filtered. For each sample, productive Simpson clonality was calculated as the square root of Simpson's diversity index over productive rearrangements. Entries here come from immuneACCESS through TCRdb and include only in-frame sequences with V and J called. Some clones fail to appear in such tables; in the studies checked, an unresolved V gene covers under half of the shortfall, and the cause of the remainder is unknown. The V and J calls and clone size are taken from that table; D and trimming were inferred from the DNA. A total of some 220,000 clones appear in this sample, 80% of them only once. The top ten hold 7.2% of the sample.

Each collaborating institution followed its own protocols to collect whole blood in K2EDTA tubes. Collaborator samples were shipped for TCRbeta analysis as frozen whole blood, isolated PBMCs, or DNA extracted from either sample type. This clone came up once. Its antigen is unknown. No base quality information exists; no much larger clone differs at one position. The source material was peripheral blood. The clonotype comes from a woman in her seventies with acute or convalescent COVID-19. This receptor chain uses TRBV3-1 (or the pseudogene TRBV3-2) and TRBJ1-3, with 7 junctional bases fitting TRBD1. CDR3 loop: CASSQPKTGLGNTIYF. DNA sequence: TGTGCCAGCAGCCAACCAAAGACAGGGTTAGGAAACACCATATATTTT.